The 5 T cell receptor beta chains below were found in one sample sequenced in a study of T cell responses to AZD1222 COVID-19 vaccine. The method was immunoSEQ multiplex PCR; TCRdb's version includes in-frame clones alone and lacks a portion of them. The sample consists of 75,000 to 100,000 clones, 80% to 90% of them appearing once. This specimen was peripheral blood, taken on day 0 of AZD1222 vaccination. The receptors derive from an adult in good health.

The V and J genes are TRBV7-2 and TRBJ1-2; 8 nucleotides line up with TRBD1. CDR3 size: 16 residues. Germline V gene lookup returns CDR1 SGHTA and CDR2 FQGNSA. The ends lost 4 bases at V and 5 bases at J; junction bases unmatched: 12. The CDR3 nucleotides are TGTGCCAGCAGCTCCTTAGGACAGGGTCAAGGGTATGGCTACACCTTC. Translation: CASSSLGQGQGYGYTF. Complete variable domain (other parts from reference TRBV7-2 and TRBJ1-2): GAGVSQSPSNKVTEKGKDVELRCDPISGHTALYWYRQSLGQGLEFLIYFQGNSAPDKSGLPSDRFSAERTGGSVSTLTIQRTQQEDSAVYLCASSSLGQGQGYGYTFGSGTRLTVV.

The genes are TRBV6-2 or TRBV6-3 and TRBJ2-7, with D possibly matching TRBD1 (6 bases). The germline V and J ends were trimmed by 6 bases and 0 bases, with 21 bases remaining between them. The CDR3 sequence is 17 residues long. The germline V gene encodes CDR1 MNHEY and CDR2 SVGEGT. This chain's CDR3 is CASSPRTVQPSSYEQYF. The CDR3 DNA reads as TGTGCCAGCAGCCCCAGGACAGTCCAACCGAGCTCCTACGAGCAGTACTTC.

This rearrangement joins TRBV27 to TRBJ1-1; 9 positions agree with TRBD1. Germline values: CDR1 MNHEY, CDR2 SMNVEV (reference sequence). V lost 6 bases, J lost 4 bases, and 9 bases stayed unmatched. The CDR3 runs 15 residues. The CDR3: CASRIGTGWTTEAFF. The CDR3 DNA reads TGTGCCAGCAGGATTGGGACAGGGTGGACCACTGAAGCTTTCTTT.

This clone was seen a single time. The chain couples TRBV7-2 to TRBJ2-5; D gene unclear. This CDR3 is 12 amino acids long. Germline CDR1 is SGHTA and CDR2 is FQGNSA. The germline V and J ends were trimmed by 8 bases and 0 bases, with 7 bases remaining between them. CDR3 loop: CASDINQETQYF. The CDR3 nucleotides read TGTGCCAGCGACATCAACCAAGAGACCCAGTACTTC.

The J gene is TRBJ1-1, the V gene TRBV7-9; D perhaps matches TRBD1 (5 bases). CDR3 size: 14 residues. V gave up 1 base and J gave up 5 bases, with 11 bases separating them. Germline V lookup: CDR1 SEHNR, CDR2 FQNEAQ (reference sequence). The CDR3 DNA reads TGTGCCAGCAGCTTAGTACCGGAGGGGACTGAAGCTTTCTTT. The encoded protein is CASSLVPEGTEAFF.